This T cell receptor beta chain is drawn from a study of blood T cell repertoires in COVID-19 (dated by TCRdb to the early 2020s). Context from the whole study: Samples from collaborators originated in the United States, Italy and Spain and spanned both the acute and convalescent phases of COVID-19. The samples were drawn from two sources: the first 160 participants of the ongoing ImmuneRACE study, and over 950 subjects contributed by 6 global collaborators. The repertoires were released in a freely available public database intended as a resource for research on the immune response to SARS-CoV-2. Where HLA class I and class II types were available, the types were taken from metadata supplied by the sample provider, not from assay-based typing. The sample metadata nearly always contained a de-identified subject ID, COVID-19 status, age in years and sex. Subjects who had been exposed to COVID-19, were actively infected with it, or had recovered from it provided the deeply sampled blood TCRbeta repertoires that made up the dataset. The material from the prospective study consisted of cDNA or gDNA derived from T cells, B-cell-depleted T cells, or PBMCs.

About this clone: Its binding antigen is unknown. No quality values exist for individual bases; no much larger clone is one base distant.

TCRbeta CDR3 regions were amplified from genomic DNA using the immunoSEQ Assay, a bias-controlled multiplex PCR. The authors' pipeline ran thus. Nucleated cell counts per sample were estimated from amplification of reference gene primers within the assay. To quantify the absolute abundance of each unique TCRbeta CDR3 rearrangement, sequence reads were collapsed and filtered. For each sample, productive Simpson clonality was calculated as the square root of Simpson's diversity index across productive rearrangements. Entries here come from immuneACCESS through TCRdb and include only in-frame sequences with V and J called. Some clones fail to appear in such tables; in the studies checked, an unresolved V gene covers under half of the shortfall, and the cause of the remainder is unknown. V and J calls and clone size are as listed in that table; D and trimming were resolved from the DNA. A total of around 270,000 clones appear in this sample, roughly nine tenths of them only once. Of the sample, over 7.5% falls within the top ten clones.

Reading the germline V gene (reference sequence) gives CDR1 LNHDA and CDR2 SQIVND. Including cysteine and phenylalanine, the CDR3 has 15 amino acids. Just CDR3 DNA is preserved here, 45 bases in frame from base 1. Compared with germline, V lacks 5 bases and J lacks 7 bases; bases without a gene match: 12. Samples from volunteer blood donors who had recovered from COVID-19 were contributed by a second Seattle source. The collaborating institutions used their own protocols to collect whole blood in K2EDTA tubes. For TCRbeta analysis, collaborator samples were shipped as frozen whole blood, as isolated PBMCs, or as DNA extracted from either sample type. Study-level results and caveats: The amount of clinical and demographic metadata varied by source and participant and was provided uncurated.

The receptor was isolated from a man aged 35 to 55 who had recovered from COVID-19. Sequencing was carried out using peripheral blood. The sequence is built from TRBV19 and TRBJ2-3; TRBD1 matches 7 bases in the middle. The sequenced DNA is TGTGCCAGTAGTTCGCTGGGGGTAGGGGGCCATACGCAGTATTTT. The resulting protein is CASSSLGVGGHTQYF.